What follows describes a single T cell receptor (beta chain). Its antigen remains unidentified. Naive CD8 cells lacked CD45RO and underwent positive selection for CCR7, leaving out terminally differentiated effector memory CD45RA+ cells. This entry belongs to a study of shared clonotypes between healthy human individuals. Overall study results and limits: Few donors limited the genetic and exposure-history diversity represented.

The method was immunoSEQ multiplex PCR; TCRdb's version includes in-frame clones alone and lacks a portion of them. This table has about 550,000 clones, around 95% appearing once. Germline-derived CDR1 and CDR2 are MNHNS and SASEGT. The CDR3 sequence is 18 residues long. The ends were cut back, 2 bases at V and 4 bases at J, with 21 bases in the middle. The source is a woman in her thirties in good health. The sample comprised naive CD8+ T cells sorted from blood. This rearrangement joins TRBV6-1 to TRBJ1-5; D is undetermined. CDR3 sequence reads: CASSEYRREGRQNQPQHF. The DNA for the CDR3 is TGTGCCAGCAGTGAATACAGACGCGAGGGCAGGCAAAATCAGCCCCAGCATTTT.